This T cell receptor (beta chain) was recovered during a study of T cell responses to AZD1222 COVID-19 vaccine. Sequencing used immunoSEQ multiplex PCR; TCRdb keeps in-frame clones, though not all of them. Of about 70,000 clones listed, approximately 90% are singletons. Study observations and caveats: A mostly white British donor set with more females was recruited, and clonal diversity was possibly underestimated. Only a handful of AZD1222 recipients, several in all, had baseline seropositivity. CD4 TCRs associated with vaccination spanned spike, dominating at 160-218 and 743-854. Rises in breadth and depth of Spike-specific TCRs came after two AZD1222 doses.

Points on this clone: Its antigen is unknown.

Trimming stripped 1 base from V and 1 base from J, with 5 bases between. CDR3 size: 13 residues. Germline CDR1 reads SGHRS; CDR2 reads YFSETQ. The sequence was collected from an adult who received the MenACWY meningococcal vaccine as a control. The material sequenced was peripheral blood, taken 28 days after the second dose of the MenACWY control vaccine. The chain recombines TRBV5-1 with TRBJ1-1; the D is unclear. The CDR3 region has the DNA TGCGCCAGCAGCTTGCACGAGAACACTGAAGCTTTCTTT. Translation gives CASSLHENTEAFF. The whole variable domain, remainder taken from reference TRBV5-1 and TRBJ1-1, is KAGVTQTPRYLIKTRGQQVTLSCSPISGHRSVSWYQQTPGQGLQFLFEYFSETQRNKGNFPGRFSGRQFSNSRSEMNVSTLELGDSALYLCASSLHENTEAFFGQGTRLTVV.